The next 13 T cell receptor beta chains were all read from a single sample in a study of breast tumors, draining lymph nodes, adjacent tissues. TCRdb re-called the multiplex PCR reads with MiXCR, one entry per CDR3 protein. The profile shows some 200,000 distinct CDR3 sequences, roughly 29% of them singletons. Axillary draining lymph nodes of breast cancer patients supplied the node samples. The sequenced sample consisted of axillary lymph node tissue. These receptors all come from a female donor with breast cancer. Some clones in this sample may be carry-over from other donors' samples.

This clonotype came up a few times. One base away lies a much larger clone, so this may be a sequencing read error. This likely comes from a read error, as the CDR3 has no conserved phenylalanine or tryptophan at its end. The chain carries TRBV10-3 and TRBJ2-5, with D perhaps TRBD2 (5 bases). The V gene lost 0 bases and the J gene lost 2 bases, with 7 bases spanning the gap. The CDR3 runs 14 residues. The germline V gene has CDR1 ENHRY and CDR2 SYGVKD. The CDR3 reads CAISESGEQETQYL. CDR3 bases: TGTGCCATCAGTGAGTCCGGGGAACAAGAGACCCAGTACCTC.

This clonotype was recorded many times. The chain links TRBV6-6 to TRBJ1-4; the match to TRBD1 covers 7 bases. The germline CDR1 and CDR2 sequences are MNHNY and SVGAGI (reference sequence). The V and J ends lost 4 bases and 7 bases, in that order; junction bases with no gene match: 6. The CDR3 contains 14 residues. CDR3 sequence: CASSSIGGPEKLFF. The DNA of the CDR3 is TGTGCCAGCAGTTCGATAGGGGGCCCTGAAAAACTGTTTTTT.

This clonotype was seen many times. This rearrangement joins TRBV20-1 to TRBJ1-2; 7 bases match TRBD1. J lost 0 bases, V lost 0 bases, and 4 bases had no gene match. Germline V gene lookup returns CDR1 DFQATT and CDR2 SNEGSKA (reference sequence). The length of the CDR3 is 15 residues. The chain's CDR3 is CSARERGQTNYGYTF. CDR3 nucleotides: TGCAGTGCTAGAGAGAGGGGACAGACTAACTATGGCTACACCTTC.

The V call is TRBV6-6, the J call TRBJ1-1, with TRBD1 identical over 7 bases. Germline CDR1 is MNHNY and CDR2 is SVGAGI (reference sequence). This CDR3 has 15 residues. J was trimmed by 0 bases and V by 6 bases; bases with no gene match: 7. Here the CDR3 DNA reads TGTGCCAGCAGGCCGACAGGGAGAATGAACACTGAAGCTTTCTTT. The encoded protein is CASRPTGRMNTEAFF.

V and J are TRBV10-1 and TRBJ2-3; TRBD2 might be the D (5 bases). Trimming took 2 bases from V and 7 from J, leaving 10 bases between them. CDR1 and CDR2 (germline): WNHNN, SYGVQD (reference sequence). The CDR3 loop spans 13 amino acids. CDR3 sequence (DNA): TGCGCCAGCAGTGAGAATCGGGGTCATACGCAGTATTTT. It codes for CASSENRGHTQYF.

V usage is TRBV20-1 and J usage is TRBJ2-3; 11 nucleotides agree with TRBD1. V lost 1 base and J lost 3; bases outside the gene matches: 6. This CDR3 contains 16 residues. Germline CDR1 DFQATT, CDR2 SNEGSKA (reference sequence). CDR3 region: CSARATGTGGTDTQYF. The CDR3 DNA follows: TGCAGTGCTAGAGCAACCGGGACAGGGGGAACAGATACGCAGTATTTT.

The rearrangement joins TRBV4-2 to TRBJ2-1; 7 bases are a match to TRBD1. V lost 7 bases to trimming and J lost 0 bases; unmatched junction nucleotides: 6. The V gene's germline CDR1 is LGHNA and CDR2 YNFKEQ. The CDR3 contains 15 residues. CDR3 nucleotide sequence: TGTGCCAGCAACCCGGGACAGCTCTCCTACAATGAGCAGTTCTTC. Translation gives CASNPGQLSYNEQFF.

This clonotype was recorded many times. The chain combines TRBV5-8 with TRBJ2-5, with 10 bases that match TRBD2. Germline CDR1 is SGHTS and CDR2 is YDEGEE. V was pared by 4 bases and J by 3 bases, with 12 bases of the junction left unmatched. The CDR3 has 17 residues. This CDR3 reads CASSPLPLAGSEETQYF. Written as DNA, the CDR3 is TGTGCCAGCAGCCCCCTCCCACTAGCGGGATCGGAAGAGACCCAGTACTTC.

On this clonotype itself: A much larger clone differs from this one at a single base, so this may be a read error. The V and J genes are TRBV7-3 and TRBJ2-3; 10 bases are shared with TRBD2. The CDR3 sequence is 16 residues long. CDR1 is SGHTA and CDR2 is FQGTGA in the germline V gene. CDR3 loop: CAWTPPGLAGADAQYF. CDR3 nucleotide sequence: TGTGCCTGGACCCCCCCGGGGCTAGCGGGGGCAGATGCGCAGTATTTT. Together with reference TRBV7-3 and TRBJ2-3, the CDR3 gives the full variable domain: GAGVSQTPSNKVTEKGKYVELRCDPISGHTALYWYRQSLGQGPEFLIYFQGTGAADDSGLPNDRFFAVRPEGSVSTLKIQRTERGDSAVYLCAWTPPGLAGADAQYFGPGTRLTVL.

The gene calls are TRBV2 and TRBJ2-3; the D gene could be TRBD1 or TRBD2 (5 bases each). The V end was cut by 2 bases, the J end by 6 bases, with 21 bases between. Germline CDR1 is SNHLY and CDR2 is FYNNEI. The CDR3 totals 17 residues. The CDR3 DNA reads as TGTGCCAGCAGTGAAAGGGGATCCGGGGCTGTTAGGGATACGCAGTATTTT. As protein: CASSERGSGAVRDTQYF.

For this clonotype: Since a much larger clone is just one base distant, this may be a read error. The chain couples TRBV18 to TRBJ1-5, with D possibly being TRBD1 (5 bases). Germline V gives CDR1 KGHSH, CDR2 LQKENI. The CDR3 has 15 residues. In DNA, the CDR3 is TGTGCCAGCTCACCAGGGACCGTGGGCAATCAGCCCCGGCATTTT. Protein sequence: CASSPGTVGNQPRHF.

This clonotype has just a few counts. Being one base from a much bigger clone, this may be a read error. It is likely a read error, because the conserved phenylalanine at the end of the CDR3 is missing. The genes are TRBV5-5 and TRBJ2-7; either TRBD1 or TRBD2 may fit D (5 bases each). V shed 3 bases and J shed 3 bases, with 10 bases lying between them. In germline, CDR1 is SGHKS, CDR2 YYEKEE (reference sequence). The CDR3 spans 13 residues. As DNA, the CDR3 is TGTGCCAGCAGCTGGGGGTCTCGCTACGAGCAGTACCTC. This sequence encodes CASSWGSRYEQYL.

The chain joins TRBV7-9 to TRBJ2-7, with 8 bases fitting TRBD1. The length of the CDR3 is 14 residues. Germline V lookup: CDR1 SEHNR, CDR2 FQNEAQ (reference sequence). V shed 5 bases, J shed 0 bases, and the junction held 3 bases outside the gene matches. CDR3 sequence (DNA): TGTGCCAGCAGCGGGGGACAGGACTCCTACGAGCAGTACTTC. Protein sequence: CASSGGQDSYEQYF. Based on the CDR3 plus reference TRBV7-9 and TRBJ2-7, the full variable domain is DTGVSQNPRHKITKRGQNVTFRCDPISEHNRLYWYRQTLGQGPEFLTYFQNEAQLEKSRLLSDRFSAERPKGSFSTLEIQRTEQGDSAMYLCASSGGQDSYEQYFGPGTRLTVT.